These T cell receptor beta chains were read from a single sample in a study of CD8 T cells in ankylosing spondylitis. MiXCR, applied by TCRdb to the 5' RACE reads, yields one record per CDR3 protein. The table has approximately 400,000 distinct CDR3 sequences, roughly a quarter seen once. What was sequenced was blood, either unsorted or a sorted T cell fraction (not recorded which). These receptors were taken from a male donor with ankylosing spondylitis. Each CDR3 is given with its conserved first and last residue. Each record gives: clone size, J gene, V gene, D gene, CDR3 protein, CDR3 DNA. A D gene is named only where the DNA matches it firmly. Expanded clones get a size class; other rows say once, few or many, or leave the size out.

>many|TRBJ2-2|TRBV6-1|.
CASKRNTGELFF
TGTGCCAGCAAACGAAACACCGGGGAGCTGTTTTTT
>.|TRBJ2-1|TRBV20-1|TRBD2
CSALPGLAGGYNEQFF
TGCAGTGCTCTCCCGGGGCTAGCGGGAGGGTACAATGAGCAGTTCTTC
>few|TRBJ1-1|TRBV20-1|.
CSARGGGSTEAFF
TGCAGTGCTAGAGGTGGGGGTAGTACTGAAGCTTTCTTT
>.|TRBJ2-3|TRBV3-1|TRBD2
CASSLVGGQTDTQYF
TGTGCCAGCAGCCTGGTGGGAGGGCAGACAGATACGCAGTATTTT
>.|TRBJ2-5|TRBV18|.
CASSPLPRRQQETQYF
TGTGCCAGCTCACCACTTCCAAGGCGACAGCAAGAGACCCAGTACTTC
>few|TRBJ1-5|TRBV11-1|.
CASSLETDQPQHF
TGTGCCAGCAGCTTAGAAACGGATCAGCCCCAGCATTTT
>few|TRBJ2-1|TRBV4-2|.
CASSQDRVLSSYNEQFF
TGTGCCAGCAGCCAAGATAGAGTGCTTAGCTCCTACAATGAGCAGTTCTTC
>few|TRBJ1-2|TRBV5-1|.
CASSLRFGNYGYTF
TGCGCCAGCAGCTTGAGGTTCGGGAACTATGGCTACACCTTC
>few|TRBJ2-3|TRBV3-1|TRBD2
CASSQEGRLAGGHSTDTQYF
TGTGCCAGCAGCCAAGAGGGCCGACTAGCGGGAGGCCATAGCACAGATACGCAGTATTTT
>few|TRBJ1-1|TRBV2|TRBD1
CARQNIQGKGGTEAFF
TGTGCCAGACAAAATATACAGGGGAAAGGTGGTACTGAAGCTTTCTTT
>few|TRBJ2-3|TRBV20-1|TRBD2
CSATLAGVIDTQYF
TGCAGTGCTACCCTAGCGGGAGTAATAGATACGCAGTATTTT
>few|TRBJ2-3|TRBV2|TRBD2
CASSLAGVDTQYF
TGTGCCAGCAGCCTAGCGGGAGTAGATACGCAGTATTTT
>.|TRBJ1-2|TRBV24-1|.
CATSDPPQNYGYTF
TGTGCCACCAGTGATCCTCCCCAGAACTATGGCTACACCTTC
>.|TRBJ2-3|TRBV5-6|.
CASSLRRRSDTQYF
TGTGCCAGCAGCTTGAGGCGTCGCTCAGATACGCAGTATTTT
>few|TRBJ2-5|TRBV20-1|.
CSARTYREQETQYF
TGCAGTGCTCGGACCTATAGAGAGCAAGAGACCCAGTACTTC
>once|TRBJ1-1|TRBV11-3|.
CASSSRGQGTEAFF
TGTGCCAGCAGCTCCCGAGGGCAGGGGACTGAAGCTTTCTTT